These 19 T cell receptor beta chains came from one sample sequenced in a study of blood T cell repertoires in COVID-19. The repertoire was sequenced with immunoSEQ multiplex PCR; TCRdb's copy has only in-frame clones and lacks some. The profile shows 200,000 to 250,000 clones, 83% of them singletons. The sample comprised PBMCs or T cells enriched from blood (not recorded which). These receptors were collected from a woman aged 45-65 years who had been exposed to COVID-19.

The chain combines TRBV10-1 with TRBJ2-1, with TRBD1 matching 9 bases. With 2 bases clipped from V and 6 bases from J, the junction kept 11 bases outside the gene matches. The CDR3 has 17 amino acids. CDR1 and CDR2 (germline): WNHNN, SYGVQD (reference sequence). In DNA form, the CDR3 reads TGCGCCAGCAGTGAGCGGACTGGACAGGGGATGAGCAATGAGCAGTTCTTC. Residues: CASSERTGQGMSNEQFF.

CDR3 sequence reads: CASSSPKRGAWGNEQFF. The CDR3 DNA sequence: TGTGCCAGCAGCTCCCCTAAGCGGGGGGCCTGGGGGAATGAGCAGTTCTTC. The chain is built from TRBV7-8 and TRBJ2-1; TRBD2 agrees at 9 bases. The CDR3 consists of 17 residues. Unmatched junction bases numbered 14, after V lost 4 bases and J lost 7 bases. Germline values: CDR1 SGHVS, CDR2 FQNEAQ.

The rearrangement joins TRBV9 to TRBJ2-3; the D gene is possibly TRBD1 (6 bases). The length of the CDR3 is 18 residues. Trimming removed 6 bases at V and 4 bases at J, with 27 bases between. Per the germline V gene, CDR1 is SGDLS and CDR2 is YYNGEE. CDR3 sequence: CASTPKDSRFKKPDTQYF. CDR3 in DNA: TGTGCCAGCACCCCCAAGGACAGCCGATTTAAGAAACCAGATACGCAGTATTTT.

The chain combines TRBV5-4 with TRBJ1-2, with D maybe TRBD1 (6 bases). The CDR3 contains 15 residues. Germline lookup yields CDR1 SGHNT and CDR2 YYREEE (reference sequence). V was trimmed by 4 bases and J by 0 bases, leaving 13 bases between them. This chain's CDR3 is CASSRPTGTNYGYTF. As DNA, the CDR3 is TGTGCCAGCAGCCGCCCGACAGGAACTAACTATGGCTACACCTTC.

This rearrangement joins TRBV28 to TRBJ1-5, with 8 bases identical to TRBD1. The V and J ends lost 6 bases and 4 bases, in that order; junction bases with no gene match: 5. CDR3 length: 14 amino acids. Germline lookup yields CDR1 MDHEN and CDR2 SYDVKM. This CDR3 reads CASRPRQGNQPQHF. The DNA for the CDR3 is TGTGCCAGCAGACCGCGACAGGGGAATCAGCCCCAGCATTTT.

The chain recombines TRBV20-1 with TRBJ2-7; D call uncertain. CDR1 and CDR2 from the germline V gene are DFQATT and SNEGSKA (reference sequence). The CDR3 is 12 residues long. Trimming left V 3 bases short and J 4 bases short, with 10 bases between. The CDR3 sequence: CSASTTPYEQYF. The CDR3 DNA sequence: TGCAGTGCTAGTACTACACCTTACGAGCAGTACTTC.

The CDR3 DNA is TGTGCCAGCCGACAGGAGAACACTGAAGCTTTCTTT. This translates into CASRQENTEAFF. The chain employs TRBV7-9 and TRBJ1-1; D possibly corresponds to TRBD1 (6 bases). Looked up from germline, CDR1 is SEHNR and CDR2 is FQNEAQ (reference sequence). The CDR3 loop spans 12 amino acids. V shed 8 bases and J shed 1 base, with 8 bases lying between them.

The V and J genes are TRBV5-1 and TRBJ2-2; weak D call: TRBD1 (6 bases). CDR1 SGHRS and CDR2 YFSETQ come from the germline V gene. Trimming left V 5 bases short and J 4 bases short, with 9 bases between. The CDR3 runs 13 residues. The CDR3 DNA sequence: TGCGCCAGCAGGGACAGCCGCACCGGGGAGCTGTTTTTT. Protein sequence: CASRDSRTGELFF.

The J gene is TRBJ2-1, the V gene TRBV10-2; D may be TRBD1 (5 bases). The germline CDR1 and CDR2 sequences are WSHSY and SAAADI. The CDR3 covers 12 residues. Trimming took off 4 bases at V and 7 bases at J, with 8 bases between the two ends. The DNA for the CDR3 is TGCGCCAGCAGTGGGGCAGGGAATGAGCAGTTCTTC. Its translation is CASSGAGNEQFF.

The CDR3 coding sequence is TGTGCCAGCAGTGAGGGACAGGTTTACTCTGGAAACACCATATATTTT. Its translation: CASSEGQVYSGNTIYF. The chain has TRBV6-4 and TRBJ1-3; 8 bases agree with TRBD1. The germline gives CDR1 MRHNA, CDR2 SNTAGT. The CDR3 consists of 16 residues. J lost 0 bases, V lost 3 bases, and 4 bases had no gene match.

V gene TRBV28 combines with J gene TRBJ1-2, with 7 positions matching TRBD1. The junction had 9 bases not matched to a gene; V was cut back by 7 bases and J by 4 bases. The CDR3 extends over 14 amino acids. Germline CDR1 and CDR2: MDHEN and SYDVKM. CDR3 residues: CASTPTGAAYGYTF. For the CDR3, the DNA is TGTGCCAGCACCCCCACAGGGGCCGCCTATGGCTACACCTTC.

The chain has TRBV6-5 and TRBJ2-1; perhaps TRBD2 as D (5 bases). CDR1 and CDR2 from the germline V gene are MNHEY and SVGAGI. V was clipped by 2 bases and J by 0 bases, with 5 bases between them. This CDR3 region has 14 residues. The CDR3 bases are TGTGCCAGCAGTTACCGGGACTCCTACAATGAGCAGTTCTTC. Translating gives CASSYRDSYNEQFF.

This clone was seen only a few times. The CDR3 spells CSVEAYVIGLGADTQYF. CDR3 sequence (DNA): TGCAGCGTTGAAGCCTACGTTATAGGACTGGGCGCAGATACGCAGTATTTT. The chain combines TRBV29-1 with TRBJ2-3; TRBD2 is a possible D gene (5 bases). Trimming removed 1 base at V and 4 bases at J, with 21 bases between. This CDR3 comprises 17 residues. Germline V gives CDR1 SQVTM, CDR2 ANQGSEA.

The J gene is TRBJ2-5, the V gene TRBV7-2; D is possibly TRBD2 (5 bases). Trimming left V 1 base short and J 4 bases short, with 16 bases between. Germline V gene lookup returns CDR1 SGHTA and CDR2 FQGNSA. This CDR3 region has 16 residues. DNA of the CDR3: TGTACCAGCAGCTTAGGGCCGTTAGGGCGGGTAGAGACCCAGTACTTC. Protein: CTSSLGPLGRVETQYF.

This chain joins TRBV7-2 and TRBJ2-7; possibly TRBD1 for D (6 bases). The CDR3 length is 15 residues. CDR1 SGHTA and CDR2 FQGNSA come from the germline V gene. Trimming pared 5 bases from V and 3 bases from J, leaving 17 bases between. Written as DNA, the CDR3 is TGTGCCAGCAGCCCTCGTGACAGGTTACGCTACGAGCAGTACTTC. This translates into CASSPRDRLRYEQYF. Based on the CDR3 plus reference TRBV7-2 and TRBJ2-7, the full variable domain is GAGVSQSPSNKVTEKGKDVELRCDPISGHTALYWYRQSLGQGLEFLIYFQGNSAPDKSGLPSDRFSAERTGGSVSTLTIQRTQQEDSAVYLCASSPRDRLRYEQYFGPGTRLTVT.

The chain couples TRBV10-1 to TRBJ1-6; D is possibly TRBD1 (5 bases). Trimming stripped 2 bases from V and 6 bases from J, with 8 bases between. Germline CDR1 and CDR2: WNHNN and SYGVQD (reference sequence). The CDR3 has 14 amino acids. CDR3: CASSETGVNSPLHF. CDR3 nucleotide sequence: TGCGCCAGCAGTGAGACAGGAGTTAATTCACCCCTCCACTTT.

The V and J genes are TRBV14 and TRBJ2-1; 8 bases line up with TRBD1. There are 14 residues in the CDR3. The germline CDR1 and CDR2 sequences are SGHDN and FVKESK. V shed 4 bases and J 5 bases; nucleotides not matched to a gene: 4. CDR3 region: CASSRQGFNNEQFF. The CDR3 bases are TGTGCCAGCAGCCGACAGGGGTTTAACAATGAGCAGTTCTTC.

The genes are TRBV7-9 and TRBJ1-2, with D unclear. V gave up 5 bases and J gave up 3 bases, with 10 bases separating them. Germline CDR1 and CDR2: SEHNR and FQNEAQ (reference sequence). The CDR3 is 13 residues long. The CDR3 loop is CASSPDIDYGYTF. The CDR3 bases are TGTGCCAGCAGCCCAGACATAGACTATGGCTACACCTTC. Together with reference TRBV7-9 and TRBJ1-2, the CDR3 gives the full variable domain: DTGVSQNPRHKITKRGQNVTFRCDPISEHNRLYWYRQTLGQGPEFLTYFQNEAQLEKSRLLSDRFSAERPKGSFSTLEIQRTEQGDSAMYLCASSPDIDYGYTFGSGTRLTVV.

The chain combines TRBV28 with TRBJ1-1, with D maybe TRBD1 (5 bases). The CDR3 sequence is 17 residues long. Trimming shortened V by 4 bases and J by 0 bases, and 18 bases separated the two germline ends. Germline CDR1 is MDHEN and CDR2 is SYDVKM. CDR3 in amino acids: CASSWGRAALMNTEAFF. The CDR3 DNA is TGTGCCAGCAGTTGGGGCCGGGCAGCCCTAATGAACACTGAAGCTTTCTTT.